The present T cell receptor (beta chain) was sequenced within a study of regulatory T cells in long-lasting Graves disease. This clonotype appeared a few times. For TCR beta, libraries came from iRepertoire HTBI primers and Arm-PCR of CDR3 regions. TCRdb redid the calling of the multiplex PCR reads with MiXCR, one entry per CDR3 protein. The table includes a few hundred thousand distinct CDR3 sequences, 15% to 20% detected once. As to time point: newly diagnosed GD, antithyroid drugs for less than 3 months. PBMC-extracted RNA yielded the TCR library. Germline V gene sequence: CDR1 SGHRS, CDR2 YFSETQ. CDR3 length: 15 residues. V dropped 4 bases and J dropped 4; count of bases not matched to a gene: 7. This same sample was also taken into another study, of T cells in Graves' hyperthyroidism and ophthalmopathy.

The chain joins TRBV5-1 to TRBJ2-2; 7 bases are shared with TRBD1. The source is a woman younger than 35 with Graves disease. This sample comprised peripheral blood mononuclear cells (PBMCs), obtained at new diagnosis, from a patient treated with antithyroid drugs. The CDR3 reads CASSLGQVGTGELFF. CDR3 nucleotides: TGCGCCAGCAGCCTAGGACAGGTTGGCACCGGGGAGCTGTTTTTT.